This T cell receptor beta chain is drawn from a study of T cell responses to AZD1222 COVID-19 vaccine. Notes on the study in general: Spike-specific TCR breadth and depth rose after two AZD1222 doses. Researchers took repertoire samples only after the peak T cell response had come. Distributed over spike, vaccine-associated CD4 TCRs predominated at 160-218 and 743-854.

Data came from immunoSEQ multiplex PCR; TCRdb stores just in-frame clones and leaves some out. The sample comprises about 120,000 clones, 86% of which are singletons, and around 17% rests with the top ten. A remark on this clone: Its antigen is still unknown.

Sequences were derived from peripheral blood, sampled 28 days after the second AZD1222 dose. The sequence was collected from an adult who received the AZD1222 COVID-19 vaccine.

DNA for the CDR3: TGTGCCAGCAGACGAGCCTACGAGCAGTACTTC. This sequence encodes CASRRAYEQYF. J is TRBJ2-7 and V is TRBV6-5; D not certain. With 6 bases removed from V and 2 bases from J, the gap between germline ends came to 5 bases. The CDR3 consists of 11 residues. CDR1 MNHEY and CDR2 SVGAGI come from the germline V gene.